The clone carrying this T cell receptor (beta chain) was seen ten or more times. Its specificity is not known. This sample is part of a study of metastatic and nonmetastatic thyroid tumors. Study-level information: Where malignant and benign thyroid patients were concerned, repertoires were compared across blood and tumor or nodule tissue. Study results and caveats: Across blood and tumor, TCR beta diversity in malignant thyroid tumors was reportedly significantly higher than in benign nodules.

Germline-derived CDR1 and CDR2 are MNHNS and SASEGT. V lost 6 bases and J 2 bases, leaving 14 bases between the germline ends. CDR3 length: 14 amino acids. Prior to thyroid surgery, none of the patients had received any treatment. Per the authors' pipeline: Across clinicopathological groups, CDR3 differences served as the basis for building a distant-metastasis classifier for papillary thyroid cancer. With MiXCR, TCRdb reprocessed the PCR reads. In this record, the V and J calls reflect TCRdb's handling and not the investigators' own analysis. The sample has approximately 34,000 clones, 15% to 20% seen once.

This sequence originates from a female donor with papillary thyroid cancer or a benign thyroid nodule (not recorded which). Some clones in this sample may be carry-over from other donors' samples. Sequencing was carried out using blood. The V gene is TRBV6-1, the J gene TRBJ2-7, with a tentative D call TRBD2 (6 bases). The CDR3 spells CASSGRLSAYEQYF. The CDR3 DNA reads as TGTGCCAGCAGCGGGAGACTCTCAGCCTACGAGCAGTACTTC.